This is a list of T cell receptor beta chains from one sample in a study of PD-L1 blockade in urothelial cancer. The table came from immunoSEQ multiplex PCR; TCRdb's copy has only in-frame clones and leaves some out. The sample gives tens of thousands of clones, approximately 78% of which show up once; about 3.3% is in the top ten. This specimen was PBMCs, taken around atezolizumab (anti-PD-L1) treatment. The receptor source for this set is a man in his sixties or seventies with urothelial cancer. The CDR3 runs from the conserved cysteine through the conserved F or W. Fields, in order: CDR3 protein, CDR3 DNA, clone size, J gene, CDR3 length, D gene, V gene. D genes are given only for firm matches. Rows give clone size only sometimes, using once, few, many, or a class for an expanded clone.

CASSFPDRGPNQPQHF | TGTGCCAGCAGTTTCCCGGACAGGGGGCCCAATCAGCCCCAGCATTTT | NA | TRBJ1-5 | 16 | TRBD1 | TRBV28
CASSLATGTKNTGELFF | TGTGCCAGCAGCTTAGCGACGGGGACAAAGAACACCGGGGAGCTGTTTTTT | NA | TRBJ2-2 | 17 | NA | TRBV7-8
CASSLGGTGDPRGYGYTF | TGTGCCAGCAGCTTAGGTGGGACAGGGGACCCTCGGGGCTATGGCTACACCTTC | NA | TRBJ1-2 | 18 | TRBD1 | TRBV7-8
CASSDRTGGGEKLFF | TGTGCCAGCAGCGACCGGACAGGGGGCGGTGAAAAACTGTTTTTT | NA | TRBJ1-4 | 15 | TRBD1 | TRBV9
CASSLSENYGYTF | TGTGCCAGCAGCTTATCTGAGAACTATGGCTACACCTTC | NA | TRBJ1-2 | 13 | NA | TRBV7-2
CASSQGQGDTQYF | TGTGCCAGCAGCCAGGGACAGGGGGATACGCAGTATTTT | NA | TRBJ2-3 | 13 | TRBD1 | TRBV4-2
CASSPRQGSGTYEQYF | TGTGCCAGCAGCCCAAGACAGGGTTCCGGGACCTACGAGCAGTACTTC | once | TRBJ2-7 | 16 | TRBD1 | TRBV11-2
CASGLASNTGELFF | TGTGCCAGCGGACTAGCGTCGAACACCGGGGAGCTGTTTTTT | NA | TRBJ2-2 | 14 | TRBD2 | TRBV7-2
CASSRGTSGRETQYF | TGCGCCAGCAGCAGGGGGACTAGCGGGAGGGAGACCCAGTACTTC | NA | TRBJ2-5 | 15 | TRBD2 | TRBV5-1
CAWSAGLSLHF | TGTGCCTGGAGTGCGGGTCTATCCCTCCACTTT | NA | TRBJ1-6 | 11 | NA | TRBV30
CASSHKYGTSTDTQYF | TGTGCCAGCAGCCACAAATACGGGACTAGCACAGATACGCAGTATTTT | NA | TRBJ2-3 | 16 | NA | TRBV4-2
CASSATAARASYNEQFF | TGTGCCAGCAGCGCCACCGCCGCGCGGGCCTCCTACAATGAGCAGTTCTTC | NA | TRBJ2-1 | 17 | NA | TRBV5-4
CASRRAGSSGANVLTF | TGTGCCAGTAGAAGAGCAGGGTCTTCCGGGGCCAACGTCCTGACTTTC | NA | TRBJ2-6 | 16 | NA | TRBV19
CAWSANRGGYTF | TGTGCCTGGAGTGCCAACAGGGGTGGCTACACCTTC | NA | TRBJ1-2 | 12 | TRBD1 | TRBV30
CASSFSRDLISYEQYF | TGTGCCAGCAGCTTTAGCCGGGATCTCATCTCCTACGAGCAGTACTTC | once | TRBJ2-7 | 16 | NA | TRBV7-2
CASRDRTGREKLFF | TGTGCCAGCAGGGATCGGACAGGGCGTGAAAAACTGTTTTTT | NA | TRBJ1-4 | 14 | TRBD1 | TRBV2
CATSQRGDTQYF | TGCGCCACGTCCCAACGGGGGGATACGCAGTATTTT | NA | TRBJ2-3 | 12 | NA | TRBV10-2
CATGPPTEETQYF | TGTGCCACCGGACCCCCGACAGAAGAGACCCAGTACTTC | NA | TRBJ2-5 | 13 | NA | TRBV11-1
CASKKAGGRFEQYF | TGTGCCAGCAAAAAAGCGGGAGGGAGGTTCGAGCAGTACTTC | few | TRBJ2-7 | 14 | TRBD2 | TRBV28
CATNADRGNTGELFF | TGTGCCACCAACGCGGACAGGGGGAACACCGGGGAGCTGTTTTTT | NA | TRBJ2-2 | 15 | TRBD1 | TRBV10-3
CASSSHRGVGQPQHF | TGTGCCAGCAGTTCCCACAGGGGTGTAGGTCAGCCCCAGCATTTT | NA | TRBJ1-5 | 15 | TRBD1 | TRBV28
CASSAGAGELFF | TGTGCCAGCAGTGCGGGGGCCGGGGAGCTGTTTTTT | NA | TRBJ2-2 | 12 | TRBD2 | TRBV27
CASSLGTGWQETQYF | TGTGCCAGCAGCTTAGGGACAGGGTGGCAAGAGACCCAGTACTTC | NA | TRBJ2-5 | 15 | TRBD1 | TRBV7-8
CARSYRGASQYF | TGTGCCAGAAGCTACCGGGGGGCGTCCCAGTACTTC | NA | TRBJ2-5 | 12 | NA | TRBV5-3
CASSRDRGFSPLHF | TGTGCCAGCAGCCGGGACAGGGGCTTTTCACCCCTCCACTTT | NA | TRBJ1-6 | 14 | TRBD1 | TRBV4-2
CASSQVGGNQPQHF | TGTGCCAGCAGCCAAGTGGGGGGTAATCAGCCCCAGCATTTT | NA | TRBJ1-5 | 14 | NA | TRBV4-2
CASSLSGQTVEAFF | TGTGCCAGCAGCTTGTCTGGACAGACCGTTGAAGCTTTCTTT | NA | TRBJ1-1 | 14 | NA | TRBV5-6
CASSLVRGGYNEQFF | TGCGCCAGCAGCTTAGTTCGCGGGGGCTACAATGAGCAGTTCTTC | NA | TRBJ2-1 | 15 | TRBD2 | TRBV7-9
CASSSGDGFAEAFF | TGTGCCAGCAGTTCAGGGGACGGGTTCGCTGAAGCTTTCTTT | NA | TRBJ1-1 | 14 | NA | TRBV27
CASSLFADYEQYF | TGCGCCAGCAGCTTGTTCGCAGACTACGAGCAGTACTTC | NA | TRBJ2-7 | 13 | NA | TRBV5-1
CAIRAGAGGPGDEQFF | TGTGCCATCAGGGCGGGAGCGGGAGGGCCGGGGGATGAGCAGTTCTTC | NA | TRBJ2-1 | 16 | TRBD2 | TRBV10-3
CATRKQGSVDTGELFF | TGTGCCACCCGAAAACAGGGTTCGGTGGACACCGGGGAGCTGTTTTTT | NA | TRBJ2-2 | 16 | NA | TRBV25-1
CASSPGGAAAGSKQFF | TGTGCCAGCAGCCCCGGTGGGGCGGCGGCAGGTTCTAAGCAGTTCTTC | NA | TRBJ2-1 | 16 | NA | TRBV28
CASSLGGQGNTEAFF | TGTGCCAGCAGCTTAGGGGGACAGGGTAACACTGAAGCTTTCTTT | NA | TRBJ1-1 | 15 | TRBD1 | TRBV11-2
CASSQAITSGYTDTQYF | TGCGCCAGCAGCCAAGCGATTACTAGCGGGTACACAGATACGCAGTATTTT | NA | TRBJ2-3 | 17 | TRBD2 | TRBV4-3
CASSQVAGLANYEQYF | TGCGCCAGCAGCCAAGTGGCGGGACTAGCGAACTACGAGCAGTACTTC | NA | TRBJ2-7 | 16 | TRBD2 | TRBV4-1
CASSKAAVNTEAFF | TGTGCCAGTAGTAAGGCTGCGGTGAACACTGAAGCTTTCTTT | NA | TRBJ1-1 | 14 | NA | TRBV19
CASKSLTTGELFF | TGTGCCAGCAAATCCCTAACCACCGGGGAGCTGTTTTTT | NA | TRBJ2-2 | 13 | NA | TRBV6-4
CASSVATGLNTQYF | TGTGCCAGCAGCGTAGCTACGGGACTGAATACGCAGTATTTT | NA | TRBJ2-3 | 14 | NA | TRBV9
CASSLGSSGRTYEQYF | TGTGCCAGCAGCTTGGGGTCTAGCGGAAGAACCTACGAGCAGTACTTC | NA | TRBJ2-7 | 16 | TRBD2 | TRBV5-4
CASGQGANTGELFF | TGTGCCAGTGGACAGGGGGCGAACACCGGGGAGCTGTTTTTT | NA | TRBJ2-2 | 14 | TRBD1 | TRBV6-6
CASSPQQGTYGANVLTF | TGCGCCAGCAGCCCGCAACAGGGTACGTATGGGGCCAACGTCCTGACTTTC | NA | TRBJ2-6 | 17 | NA | TRBV4-3
CASSQGYAGDLGNEQFF | TGTGCCAGCAGCCAAGGTTATGCAGGGGATCTAGGCAATGAGCAGTTCTTC | once | TRBJ2-1 | 17 | NA | TRBV4-2
CASSLSRGDTGELFF | TGTGCCAGCAGCTTGAGCAGGGGGGACACCGGGGAGCTGTTTTTT | NA | TRBJ2-2 | 15 | NA | TRBV7-8
CARSSPRGQGAQTGELFF | TGTGCCAGAAGCTCCCCTCGGGGACAGGGGGCGCAGACCGGGGAGCTGTTTTTT | NA | TRBJ2-2 | 18 | TRBD1 | TRBV5-3
CATSRDDSLNQPQHF | TGTGCCACCAGCAGAGATGACAGCTTAAATCAGCCCCAGCATTTT | NA | TRBJ1-5 | 15 | NA | TRBV15
CASSVPGQGAEAFF | TGTGCCAGTAGTGTACCGGGACAGGGTGCTGAAGCTTTCTTT | NA | TRBJ1-1 | 14 | TRBD1 | TRBV19
CASSSGAGGQPQYF | TGTGCCAGCAGCTCAGGGGCAGGGGGTCAGCCCCAGTATTTT | NA | TRBJ2-3 | 14 | TRBD1 | TRBV2
CASSEDRGGTEKLFF | TGTGCCAGCAGCGAAGACCGCGGCGGAACTGAAAAACTGTTTTTT | NA | TRBJ1-4 | 15 | NA | TRBV9
CASSLEGQGNTEAFF | TGCGCCAGCAGCTTGGAAGGACAGGGGAACACTGAAGCTTTCTTT | NA | TRBJ1-1 | 15 | TRBD1 | TRBV5-1
CASSSVSQGSVTIYF | TGTGCCAGCAGCTCAGTCAGCCAGGGGAGTGTCACCATATATTTT | few | TRBJ1-3 | 15 | NA | TRBV27
CAWSGGGGLFF | TGTGCCTGGAGTGGAGGAGGAGGACTGTTTTTT | NA | TRBJ1-4 | 11 | NA | TRBV30
CAWRGQGSYGYTF | TGTGCCTGGAGGGGACAGGGCAGCTATGGCTACACCTTC | NA | TRBJ1-2 | 13 | TRBD1 | TRBV30
CASSLSAGQSQPQHF | TGTGCCAGCAGCTTATCGGCCGGACAGAGTCAGCCCCAGCATTTT | NA | TRBJ1-5 | 15 | NA | TRBV7-2
CASSIARGQGNEQYF | TGTGCCAGTAGTATAGCGCGCGGACAGGGGAACGAGCAGTACTTC | NA | TRBJ2-7 | 15 | TRBD1 | TRBV19
CASSVDREQETQYF | TGTGCCAGCAGCGTAGACAGGGAACAAGAGACCCAGTACTTC | NA | TRBJ2-5 | 14 | NA | TRBV9
CASSLVLGQEQFF | TGCGCCAGCAGCTTGGTCCTCGGACAAGAGCAGTTCTTC | NA | TRBJ2-1 | 13 | NA | TRBV5-1